This entry concerns a single T cell receptor (beta chain). TCRdb reprocessed the 5' RACE reads and keeps a single row for each CDR3 protein, giving no DNA. This repertoire includes about 410,000 distinct CDR3 sequences. The data were obtained in a study of T cells expressing NK-cell markers. Looking at the study overall: Investigators obtained TCR beta repertoires from sorted CD3+CD56+NKG2C+, CD3+CD56+NKG2C- and CD3+CD56-NKG2C+ T cells.

From germline, CDR1 is MNHEY and CDR2 SVGEGT. The CDR3 is made up of 16 amino acids. The sequenced sample consisted of blood T cells: a sorted CD56 or NKG2C T cell subset, CD4+ or CD8+ T cells, or bulk PBMC T cells (not recorded which). The V call is TRBV6-2 or TRBV6-3, the J call TRBJ2-1. This TCR came from a woman between 45 and 65 years old in good health. The chain's CDR3 is CASSYAGWTNYNEQFF.